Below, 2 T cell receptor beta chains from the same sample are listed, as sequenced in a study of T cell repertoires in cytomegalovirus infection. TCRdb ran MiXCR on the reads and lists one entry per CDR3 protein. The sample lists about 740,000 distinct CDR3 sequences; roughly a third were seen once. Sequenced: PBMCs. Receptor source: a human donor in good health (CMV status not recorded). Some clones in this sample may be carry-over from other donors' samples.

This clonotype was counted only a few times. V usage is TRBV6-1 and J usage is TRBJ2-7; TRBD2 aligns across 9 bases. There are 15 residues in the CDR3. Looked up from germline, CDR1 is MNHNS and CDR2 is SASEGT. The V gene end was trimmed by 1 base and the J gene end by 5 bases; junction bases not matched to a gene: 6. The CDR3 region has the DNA TGTGCCAGCAGTGAAGGCCCAGCGGGAGGTAACGAGCAGTACTTC. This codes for CASSEGPAGGNEQYF.

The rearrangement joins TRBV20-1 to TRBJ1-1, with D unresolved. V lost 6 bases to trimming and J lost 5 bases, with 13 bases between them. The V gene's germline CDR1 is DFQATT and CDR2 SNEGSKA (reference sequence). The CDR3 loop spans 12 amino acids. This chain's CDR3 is CSAALANTEAFF. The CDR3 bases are TGCAGTGCCGCCTTGGCGAATACTGAAGCTTTCTTT.